Shown below are 9 T cell receptor beta chains from a single sample sequenced in a study of CD8 T cells in Susac syndrome. Random hexamers were used to reverse transcribe roughly 0.5 to 1 ug of RNA. TCRdb used MiXCR to reprocess the immunoSEQ multiplex PCR reads, holding one entry per CDR3 protein. This repertoire shows more than 250,000 distinct CDR3 sequences, 92% found once; its top ten account for about 0.07%. Sample: CD4+ T cells from PBMCs. These TCRs come from a human donor with multiple sclerosis.

The J gene is TRBJ1-5, the V gene TRBV2; no firm D call. V gave up 7 bases and J gave up 4 bases, with 17 bases separating them. CDR3 length: 15 amino acids. Germline CDR1 reads SNHLY; CDR2 reads FYNNEI. Here the CDR3 reads CASKASRGLNQPQHF. The DNA for the CDR3 is TGTGCCAGCAAAGCAAGTAGAGGCCTTAATCAGCCCCAGCATTTT.

V is TRBV7-9 and J is TRBJ2-7; D may be TRBD2 (5 bases). The CDR3 is made up of 14 amino acids. The V end lost 1 base, the J end lost 3 bases, and 10 bases lay between the germline ends. CDR1 is SEHNR, CDR2 FQNEAQ, per germline (reference sequence). DNA for the CDR3: TGTGCCAGCAGCTTAGGGACTGATGACTACGAGCAGTACTTC. Residues: CASSLGTDDYEQYF.

The rearrangement uses TRBV5-1 and TRBJ2-1, with 11 bases that match TRBD2. The CDR3 covers 16 residues. The V segment lost 4 bases and the J segment 7 bases; nucleotides outside the gene matches: 10. In germline, CDR1 is SGHRS, CDR2 YFSETQ. The CDR3 DNA follows: TGCGCCAGCAGCCCCGTAGCGGGAGGGCCGGGGAATGAGCAGTTCTTC. Encoded protein: CASSPVAGGPGNEQFF.

The genes are TRBV29-1 and TRBJ2-3, with TRBD2 matching 7 bases. The J segment lost 6 bases and the V segment lost 0 bases, leaving 12 bases of the junction unmatched. Germline V gives CDR1 SQVTM, CDR2 ANQGSEA. The CDR3 contains 16 residues. The CDR3 region is CSVEEWVAGVADTQYF. Written as DNA, the CDR3 is TGCAGCGTTGAAGAGTGGGTGGCGGGAGTAGCGGATACGCAGTATTTT.

A note on this clonotype: A junction end diverges from the germline sequence, so it may reflect a read error. This chain links TRBV10-3 with TRBJ1-2, with TRBD1 matching 10 bases. Germline CDR1 ENHRY, CDR2 SYGVKD. The CDR3 is 13 amino acids. As DNA, the CDR3 is TGTGCCATCAGAACCGGGACAGGGGCCGGCTCCACCTTC. Encoded protein: CAIRTGTGAGSTF.

The rearrangement joins TRBV12-3 or TRBV12-4 to TRBJ2-5; TRBD1 might be the D (5 bases). CDR3 length: 14 residues. The V end lost 2 bases, the J end lost 5 bases, and 12 bases lay between the germline ends. The CDR3 loop is CASSLQGTRETQYF. The CDR3 DNA is TGTGCCAGCAGTTTACAGGGAACTCGCGAGACCCAGTACTTC.

V is TRBV2 and J is TRBJ1-1; weak D call: TRBD1 (5 bases). Germline V CDR1 and CDR2: SNHLY, FYNNEI. This CDR3 contains 13 residues. V was pared by 10 bases and J by 0 bases, with 12 bases between. For the CDR3, the DNA is TGTGCCAAGGGGCAGCGGATGAACACTGAAGCTTTCTTT. Its translation: CAKGQRMNTEAFF.

The V call is TRBV7-3, the J call TRBJ2-3; 8 positions agree with TRBD2. CDR1 and CDR2 (germline): SGHTA, FQGTGA. After removal of 4 bases from V and 2 bases from J, the junction contained 2 bases not matched to a gene. The CDR3 consists of 14 residues. The DNA for the CDR3 is TGTGCCAGCAGCTACGGACTAGCCACAGATACGCAGTATTTT. It specifies CASSYGLATDTQYF.

This clonotype was observed a single time. The chain uses TRBV7-9 and TRBJ1-5; weak D call: TRBD1 (5 bases). Trimming cost V 0 bases and J 4 bases, with 22 bases left between them. CDR1 and CDR2 from the germline V gene are SEHNR and FQNEAQ (reference sequence). The CDR3 extends over 19 amino acids. CDR3 loop: CASSLAVTRDRGLNQPQHF. The DNA for the CDR3 is TGTGCCAGCAGCTTAGCCGTCACCCGGGACCGAGGGTTAAATCAGCCCCAGCATTTT.